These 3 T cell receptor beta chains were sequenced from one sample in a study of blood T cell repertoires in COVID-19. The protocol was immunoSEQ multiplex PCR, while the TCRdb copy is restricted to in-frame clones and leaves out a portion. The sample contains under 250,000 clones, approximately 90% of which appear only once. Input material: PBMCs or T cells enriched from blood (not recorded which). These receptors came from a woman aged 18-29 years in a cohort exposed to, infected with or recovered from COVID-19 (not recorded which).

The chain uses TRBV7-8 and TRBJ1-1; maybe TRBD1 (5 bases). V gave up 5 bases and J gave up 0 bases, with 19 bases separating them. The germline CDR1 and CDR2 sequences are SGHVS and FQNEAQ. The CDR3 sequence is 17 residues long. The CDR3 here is CASSPGVDLVVNTEAFF. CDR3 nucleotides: TGTGCCAGCAGCCCGGGGGTAGACCTGGTGGTGAACACTGAAGCTTTCTTT.

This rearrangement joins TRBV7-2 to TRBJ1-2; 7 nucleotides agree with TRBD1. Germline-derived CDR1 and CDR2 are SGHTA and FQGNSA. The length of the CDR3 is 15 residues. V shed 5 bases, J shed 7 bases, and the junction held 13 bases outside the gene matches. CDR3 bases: TGTGCCAGCAGCCCACCTTGGCGCAGGGGGTTTGGCTACACCTTC. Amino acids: CASSPPWRRGFGYTF.

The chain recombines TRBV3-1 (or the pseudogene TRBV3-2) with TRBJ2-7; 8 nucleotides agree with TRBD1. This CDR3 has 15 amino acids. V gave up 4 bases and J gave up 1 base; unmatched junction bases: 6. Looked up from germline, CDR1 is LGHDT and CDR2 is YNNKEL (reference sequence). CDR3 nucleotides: TGTGCCAGCAGCCTAGGACAGGGCCGATCCTACGAGCAGTACTTC. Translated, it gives CASSLGQGRSYEQYF.